This T cell receptor beta chain was identified during a study of blood T cell repertoires in COVID-19. J lost 2 bases, V lost 2 bases, and 7 bases had no gene match. Germline values: CDR1 SGDLS, CDR2 YYNGEE. CDR3 size: 16 residues. Method: immunoSEQ multiplex PCR; TCRdb's copy keeps in-frame clones and lacks some. This table has 140,000 to 150,000 clones, roughly 80% appearing once. This TCR was recovered from a human donor with acute or convalescent COVID-19. The donor label of this sample is uncertain. The sample taken for sequencing was peripheral blood. The rearrangement links TRBV9 to TRBJ2-3, with 8 nucleotides matching TRBD2. CDR3 in DNA: TGTGCCAGCAGCGTTACTATAGCGGGGCACACAGATACGCAGTATTTT. It encodes CASSVTIAGHTDTQYF.